The 16 T cell receptor beta chains listed next were all sequenced from one sample in a study of cytomegalovirus exposure and HLA in healthy donors. Using immunoSEQ multiplex PCR, the repertoire was profiled, and TCRdb retains in-frame clones only, with some absent. The repertoire holds about 120,000 clones, with more than 85% as singletons. Sequenced input: PBMCs. The receptors were gathered from a man aged 18 to 30 in good health and CMV-seropositive.

The J gene is TRBJ2-7, the V gene TRBV6-1; no clear D. Between the trimmed V and J ends, which lost 7 bases and 3 bases, there was a span of 7 bases. CDR1 is MNHNS and CDR2 is SASEGT in the germline V gene. CDR3 length equals 11 residues. CDR3: CASNNNYEQYF. The CDR3 bases are TGTGCCAGCAACAACAACTACGAGCAGTACTTC.

V is TRBV6-1 and J is TRBJ2-5, with D hard to call. The CDR3 is made up of 13 amino acids. CDR1 and CDR2 (germline): MNHNS, SASEGT. Trimming stripped 7 bases from V and 2 bases from J, with 11 bases between. Written as DNA, the CDR3 is TGTGCCAGCACCCTCCGGTCTCAAGAGACCCAGTACTTC. Translation: CASTLRSQETQYF.

The gene calls are TRBV7-9 and TRBJ1-2, with 8 bases lining up with TRBD1. There are 15 residues in the CDR3. The ends lost 4 bases at V and 8 bases at J; junction bases unmatched: 12. The germline CDR1 and CDR2 sequences are SEHNR and FQNEAQ (reference sequence). CDR3 amino acids: CASSSTGELVFGYTF. CDR3 bases: TGTGCCAGCAGCTCGACAGGGGAGTTGGTATTCGGCTACACCTTC.

The chain links TRBV11-2 to TRBJ2-3, with a tentative D call TRBD2 (7 bases). With 2 bases removed from V and 4 bases from J, the gap between germline ends came to 13 bases. CDR3 length: 15 residues. The germline gives CDR1 SGHAT, CDR2 FQNNGV. This CDR3 reads CASSLRGGGPDTQYF. The CDR3 nucleotides read TGTGCCAGCAGCTTAAGGGGGGGAGGTCCAGATACGCAGTATTTT.

V and J are TRBV10-1 and TRBJ2-7, with 7 nucleotides matching TRBD1. The CDR3 totals 14 residues. CDR1 WNHNN and CDR2 SYGVQD come from the germline V gene (reference sequence). J gave up 6 bases and V 6 bases, and 11 bases lay outside the gene matches. The DNA of the CDR3 is TGCGCCAGCAGCGTCGGATACAGGGGTAGCGAGCAGTACTTC. Protein: CASSVGYRGSEQYF.

The chain links TRBV7-2 to TRBJ2-2; D is uncertain. This CDR3 contains 15 residues. The V gene lost 0 bases and the J gene lost 4 bases, with 9 bases spanning the gap. Germline V lookup: CDR1 SGHTA, CDR2 FQGNSA. CDR3 residues: CASSLARRGTGELFF. CDR3 in DNA: TGTGCCAGCAGCTTAGCGCGGAGAGGCACCGGGGAGCTGTTTTTT.

This clone was found a few times. This chain uses TRBV7-6 with TRBJ1-6; tentative D call: TRBD1 (6 bases). Germline-derived CDR1 and CDR2 are SGHVS and FNYEAQ. The CDR3 spans 14 residues. Trimming removed 5 bases from V and 7 bases from J, with 12 bases in between. The CDR3 sequence: CASSHGQTNSPLHF. The CDR3 DNA reads TGTGCCAGCAGCCACGGACAGACCAATTCACCCCTCCACTTT.

DNA of the CDR3: TGTGCCAGCAGCCTCGGGACAGAAACCTATGGCTACACCTTC. This gives the protein CASSLGTETYGYTF. This chain uses TRBV7-6 with TRBJ1-2; TRBD1 matches at 7 bases. CDR1 and CDR2 (germline): SGHVS, FNYEAQ. J lost 4 bases, V lost 5 bases, and 7 bases had no gene match. This CDR3 has 14 residues.

The CDR3: CASSRQGFQETQYF. In nucleotides, the CDR3 is TGTGCCAGCAGCCGCCAGGGATTCCAAGAGACCCAGTACTTC. The chain employs TRBV13 and TRBJ2-5, with D possibly matching TRBD1 (5 bases). The V gene lost 5 bases and the J gene lost 1 base, with 11 bases spanning the gap. Germline CDR1 PRHDT, CDR2 FYEKMQ (reference sequence). The CDR3 loop spans 14 amino acids.

The chain combines TRBV7-9 with TRBJ1-2; D remains ambiguous. From germline, CDR1 is SEHNR and CDR2 FQNEAQ (reference sequence). The CDR3 has 12 amino acids. V shed 2 bases and J shed 5 bases, with 6 bases lying between them. CDR3 region: CASSLREYGYTF. Written as DNA, the CDR3 is TGTGCCAGCAGCTTAAGAGAATATGGCTACACCTTC.

The rearrangement links TRBV4-2 to TRBJ2-7; a weak D match, TRBD1 (6 bases). The CDR3 spans 14 residues. V gave up 2 bases and J gave up 3 bases, with 11 bases separating them. The germline gives CDR1 LGHNA, CDR2 YNFKEQ. This CDR3 is CASSQRRGVYEQYF. DNA for the CDR3: TGTGCCAGCAGCCAACGCAGGGGAGTCTACGAGCAGTACTTC.

The V gene is TRBV29-1, the J gene TRBJ1-1, with D possibly matching TRBD1 (6 bases). V was trimmed by 4 bases and J by 5 bases, leaving 14 bases between them. There are 13 residues in the CDR3. The V gene's germline CDR1 is SQVTM and CDR2 ANQGSEA. CDR3 amino acids: CSVGGGGKTEAFF. The CDR3 nucleotides read TGCAGCGTTGGAGGGGGGGGAAAGACTGAAGCTTTCTTT.

The chain has TRBV9 and TRBJ1-2; possibly TRBD1 for D (6 bases). V shed 1 base and J shed 3 bases, with 22 bases lying between them. The germline V gene encodes CDR1 SGDLS and CDR2 YYNGEE. This CDR3 comprises 18 residues. CDR3 DNA sequence: TGTGCCAGCAGCGTAAGTAGGTCAGCTCCCAGGGGAGACTATGGCTACACCTTC. This encodes CASSVSRSAPRGDYGYTF.

The rearrangement joins TRBV6-6 to TRBJ2-1; a weak D match, TRBD2 (6 bases). There are 14 residues in the CDR3. Germline V gene data show CDR1 as MNHNY and CDR2 as SVGAGI (reference sequence). Trimming took off 6 bases at V and 7 bases at J, with 16 bases between the two ends. CDR3 DNA: TGTGCCAGCAGCCACCGGGGGACCTGGAATGAGCAGTTCTTC. Translated: CASSHRGTWNEQFF.

The V and J genes are TRBV29-1 and TRBJ2-7; D perhaps matches TRBD1 (5 bases). CDR1 and CDR2 from the germline V gene are SQVTM and ANQGSEA. This CDR3 region has 13 residues. Trimming took 5 bases from V and 7 from J, leaving 18 bases between them. The CDR3 spells CSVIGQGVGEQYF. CDR3 nucleotides: TGCAGCGTTATCGGGCAGGGCGTAGGGGAGCAGTACTTC.

This chain uses TRBV15 with TRBJ2-2; D not certain. The germline V gene encodes CDR1 LNHNV and CDR2 YYDKDF (reference sequence). The CDR3 covers 16 residues. V lost 4 bases and J lost 2, with 14 bases in between. The CDR3 DNA sequence: TGTGCCACCAGCACTCAATCGGTTTTTAACACCGGGGAGCTGTTTTTT. It codes for CATSTQSVFNTGELFF.